This T cell receptor (beta chain) appears in the sequencing data of a study of neurological immune-mediated disorders. Using its own MiXCR run on the 5' RACE reads, TCRdb lists one record per CDR3 protein. The sample holds under 85,000 distinct CDR3 sequences; roughly 4.9% are singletons and the top ten take about 6%. This clonotype has a count of ten or more. Trimming cost V 4 bases and J 1 base; bases outside gene matches: 4. Germline-derived CDR1 and CDR2 are KGHDR and SFDVKD. This CDR3 comprises 15 residues. Unsorted libraries were prepared from 2 million PBMCs that had been stored at -80 C. This sequence originates from a human donor with multiple sclerosis. The donor label of this sample is uncertain. The sample taken for sequencing was PBMCs. The chain is built from TRBV24-1 and TRBJ1-2, with 8 bases matching TRBD1. CDR3 protein: CATSETGQGNYGYTF. The CDR3 region has the DNA TGTGCCACCAGTGAGACCGGACAGGGTAACTATGGCTACACCTTC.